A single T cell receptor beta chain is shown here with its context. Its matching antigen is unknown. In the PCR, 60 Vbeta and 13 Jbeta primers were used. Libraries were prepared by immunoSEQ multiplex PCR; TCRdb keeps only in-frame clonotypes and omits some of them. This sample has over 150,000 clones, with about 80% found just once. This sample was included in a study of cytomegalovirus exposure and HLA in healthy donors. Study-wide findings and caveats: A later analysis showed that HLA-associated TCR beta chains had undergone more clonal expansion than equally common others.

The CDR3 is 15 amino acids. Per the germline V gene, CDR1 is SGDLS and CDR2 is YYNGEE. J was trimmed by 8 bases and V by 3 bases; bases with no gene match: 11. V gene TRBV9 combines with J gene TRBJ1-1; 9 bases fit TRBD1. Sample: PBMCs. The sequence came from a man aged 25 to 40 in good health and CMV-seropositive. The CDR3 bases are TGTGCCAGCAGCGCTACCGGGACAGGGACCGAGGAAGCTTTCTTT. Translated, it gives CASSATGTGTEEAFF.